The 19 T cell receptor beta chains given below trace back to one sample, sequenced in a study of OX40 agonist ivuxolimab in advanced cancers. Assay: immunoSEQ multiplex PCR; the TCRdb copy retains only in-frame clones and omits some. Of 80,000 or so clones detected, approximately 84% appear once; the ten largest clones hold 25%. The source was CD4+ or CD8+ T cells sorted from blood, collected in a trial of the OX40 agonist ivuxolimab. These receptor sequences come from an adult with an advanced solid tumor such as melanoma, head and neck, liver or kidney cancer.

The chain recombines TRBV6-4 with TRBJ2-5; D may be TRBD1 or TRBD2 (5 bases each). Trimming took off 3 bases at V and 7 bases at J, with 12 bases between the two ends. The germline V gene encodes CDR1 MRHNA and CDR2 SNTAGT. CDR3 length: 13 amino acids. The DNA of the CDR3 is TGTGCCAGCAGTGAGGACGGGGCGGGGACCCAGTACTTC. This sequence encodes CASSEDGAGTQYF.

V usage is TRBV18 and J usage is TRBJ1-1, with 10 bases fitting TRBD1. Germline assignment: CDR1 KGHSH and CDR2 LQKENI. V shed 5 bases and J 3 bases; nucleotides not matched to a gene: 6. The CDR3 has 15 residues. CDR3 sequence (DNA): TGTGCCAGCTCAAGACAGGGGGCGGGGGACACTGAAGCTTTCTTT. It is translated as CASSRQGAGDTEAFF.

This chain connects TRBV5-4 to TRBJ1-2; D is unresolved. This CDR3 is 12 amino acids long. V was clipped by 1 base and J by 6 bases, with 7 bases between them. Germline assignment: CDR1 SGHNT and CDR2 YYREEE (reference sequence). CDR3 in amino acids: CASSLTRDGYTF. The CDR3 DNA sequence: TGTGCCAGCAGCTTGACGCGGGATGGCTACACCTTC.

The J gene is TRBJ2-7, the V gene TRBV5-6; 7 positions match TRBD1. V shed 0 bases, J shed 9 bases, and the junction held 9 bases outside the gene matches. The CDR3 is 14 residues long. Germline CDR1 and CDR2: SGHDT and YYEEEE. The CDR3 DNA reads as TGTGCCAGCAGCTTGGGCCCAACCGGACAGGCGCAGTACTTC. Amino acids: CASSLGPTGQAQYF.

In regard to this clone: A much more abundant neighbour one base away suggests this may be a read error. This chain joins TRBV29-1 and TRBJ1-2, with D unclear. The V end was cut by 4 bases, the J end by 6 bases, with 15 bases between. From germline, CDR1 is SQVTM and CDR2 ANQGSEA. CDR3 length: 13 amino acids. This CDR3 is CSVVGETFHGYTF. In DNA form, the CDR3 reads TGCAGCGTTGTAGGAGAGACCTTTCATGGCTACACCTTC.

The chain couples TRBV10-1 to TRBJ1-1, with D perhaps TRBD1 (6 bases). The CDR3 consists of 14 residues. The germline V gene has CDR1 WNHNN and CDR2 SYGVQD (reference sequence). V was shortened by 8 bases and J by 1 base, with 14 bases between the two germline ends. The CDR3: CASPYPDRNTEAFF. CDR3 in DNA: TGCGCCAGCCCCTACCCGGACAGGAACACTGAAGCTTTCTTT.

The CDR3 coding sequence is TGTGCCAGCTCATCTAAAGCGACCCTTTACAATGAGCAGTTCTTC. The encoded protein is CASSSKATLYNEQFF. This rearrangement joins TRBV18 to TRBJ2-1; D is undetermined. CDR3 length: 15 residues. Germline V gene lookup returns CDR1 KGHSH and CDR2 LQKENI. V gave up 5 bases and J gave up 4 bases, with 15 bases separating them.

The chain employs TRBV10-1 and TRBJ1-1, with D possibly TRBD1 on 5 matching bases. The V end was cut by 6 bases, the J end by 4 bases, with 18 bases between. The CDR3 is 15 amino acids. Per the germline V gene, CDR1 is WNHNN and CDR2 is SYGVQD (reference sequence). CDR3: CASRPLKKRGTEAFF. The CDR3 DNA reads TGCGCCAGCAGACCCCTCAAGAAAAGGGGCACTGAAGCTTTCTTT.

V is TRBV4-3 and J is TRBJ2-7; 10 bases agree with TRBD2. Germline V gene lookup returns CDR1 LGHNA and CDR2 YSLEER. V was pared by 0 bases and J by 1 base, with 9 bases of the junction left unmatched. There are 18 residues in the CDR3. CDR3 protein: CASSQDGGSTSGSYEQYF. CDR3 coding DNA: TGCGCCAGCAGCCAAGATGGGGGCTCGACTAGCGGGTCCTACGAGCAGTACTTC.

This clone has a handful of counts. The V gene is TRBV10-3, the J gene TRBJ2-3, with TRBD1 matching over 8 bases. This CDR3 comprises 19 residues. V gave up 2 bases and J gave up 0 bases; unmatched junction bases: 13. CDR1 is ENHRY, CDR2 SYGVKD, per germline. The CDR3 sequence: CAISEGDRMARPSTDTQYF. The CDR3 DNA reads TGTGCCATCAGTGAGGGGGACAGGATGGCCCGCCCTAGCACAGATACGCAGTATTTT.

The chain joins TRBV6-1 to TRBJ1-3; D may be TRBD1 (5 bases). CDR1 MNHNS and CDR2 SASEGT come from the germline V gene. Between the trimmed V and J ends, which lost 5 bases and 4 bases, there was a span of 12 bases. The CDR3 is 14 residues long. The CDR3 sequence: CASSYDSGGNTIYF. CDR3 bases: TGTGCCAGCAGTTATGACAGTGGGGGAAACACCATATATTTT.

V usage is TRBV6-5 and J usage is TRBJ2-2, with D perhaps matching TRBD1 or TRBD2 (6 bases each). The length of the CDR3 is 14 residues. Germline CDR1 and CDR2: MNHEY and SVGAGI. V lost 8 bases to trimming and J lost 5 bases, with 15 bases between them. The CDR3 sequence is CASRWGARTGELFF. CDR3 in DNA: TGTGCCAGCCGGTGGGGGGCGCGGACCGGGGAGCTGTTTTTT.

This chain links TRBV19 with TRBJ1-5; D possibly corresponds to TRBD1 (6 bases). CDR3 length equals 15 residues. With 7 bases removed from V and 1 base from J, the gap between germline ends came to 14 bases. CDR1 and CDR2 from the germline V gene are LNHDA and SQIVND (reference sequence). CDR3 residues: CASNPSGGSNQPQHF. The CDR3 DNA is TGTGCCAGTAACCCCTCGGGGGGCAGCAATCAGCCCCAGCATTTT.

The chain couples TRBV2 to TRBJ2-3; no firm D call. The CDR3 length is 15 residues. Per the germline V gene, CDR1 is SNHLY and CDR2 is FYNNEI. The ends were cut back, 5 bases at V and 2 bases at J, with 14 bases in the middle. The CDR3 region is CASSPGHGLTDTQYF. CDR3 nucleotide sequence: TGTGCCAGCAGTCCGGGCCATGGGCTCACAGATACGCAGTATTTT. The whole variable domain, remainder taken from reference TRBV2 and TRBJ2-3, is EPEVTQTPSHQVTQMGQEVILRCVPISNHLYFYWYRQILGQKVEFLVSFYNNEISEKSEIFDDQFSVERPDGSNFTLKIRSTKLEDSAMYFCASSPGHGLTDTQYFGPGTRLTVL.

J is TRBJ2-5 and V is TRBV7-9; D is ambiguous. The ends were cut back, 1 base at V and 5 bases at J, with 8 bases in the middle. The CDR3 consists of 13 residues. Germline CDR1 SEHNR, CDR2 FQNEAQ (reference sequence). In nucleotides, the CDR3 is TGTGCCAGCAGCTTAGTCGGTCGGGAGACCCAGTACTTC. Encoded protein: CASSLVGRETQYF.

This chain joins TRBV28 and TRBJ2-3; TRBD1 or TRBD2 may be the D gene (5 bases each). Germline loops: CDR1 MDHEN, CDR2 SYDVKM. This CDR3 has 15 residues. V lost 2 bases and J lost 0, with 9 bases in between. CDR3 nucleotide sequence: TGTGCCAGCAGTTTACACGGGGCAAGCACAGATACGCAGTATTTT. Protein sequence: CASSLHGASTDTQYF. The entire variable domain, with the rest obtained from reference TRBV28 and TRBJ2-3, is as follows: DVKVTQSSRYLVKRTGEKVFLECVQDMDHENMFWYRQDPGLGLRLIYFSYDVKMKEKGDIPEGYSVSREKKERFSLILESASTNQTSMYLCASSLHGASTDTQYFGPGTRLTVL.

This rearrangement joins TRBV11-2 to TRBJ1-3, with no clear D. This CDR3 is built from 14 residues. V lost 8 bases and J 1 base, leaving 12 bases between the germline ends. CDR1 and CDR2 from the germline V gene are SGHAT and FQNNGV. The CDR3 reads CASGLFASGNTIYF. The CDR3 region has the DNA TGTGCCAGCGGTCTATTCGCTTCTGGAAACACCATATATTTT.

Here the CDR3 DNA reads TGTGCCTGGAGGCGGGGACGGGGTCCTAGCTCTGGGGCCAACGTCCTGACTTTC. Amino acids: CAWRRGRGPSSGANVLTF. The chain is built from TRBV30 and TRBJ2-6; tentatively, D is TRBD2 (6 bases). CDR3 size: 18 residues. V dropped 3 bases and J dropped 0 bases, with 18 bases sitting between them. Germline assignment: CDR1 GTSNPN and CDR2 SVGIG (reference sequence).

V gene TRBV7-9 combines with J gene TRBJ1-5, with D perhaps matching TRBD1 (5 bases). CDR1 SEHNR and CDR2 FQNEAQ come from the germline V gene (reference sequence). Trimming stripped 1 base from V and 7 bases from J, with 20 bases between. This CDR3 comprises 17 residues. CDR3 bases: TGTGCCAGCAGCTTAGGCATCCCGGGACGGCCAAAACAGCCCCAGCATTTT. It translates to CASSLGIPGRPKQPQHF.